The 22 T cell receptor beta chains listed next were all sequenced from one sample in a study of CD4 T cells in relation to SARS-CoV-2 and coronaviruses. These TCRs' antigens remain unknown. TCRdb's copy holds only in-frame clones and misses some; the assay was immunoSEQ multiplex PCR. The sample holds 30,000 to 45,000 clones, 65% to 80% seen once. Sequenced sample: memory CD4+ T cells from PBMCs, cultured in vitro. Receptors originate from an adult with COVID-19.

This clone is medium-sized. The chain joins TRBV10-3 to TRBJ2-2; D perhaps matches TRBD1 (6 bases). CDR1 is ENHRY and CDR2 is SYGVKD in the germline V gene. V was trimmed by 0 bases and J by 1 base, leaving 9 bases between them. This CDR3 spans 16 amino acids. This CDR3 is CAISESPGQNTGELFF. The CDR3 DNA is TGTGCCATCAGTGAGTCTCCGGGACAGAACACCGGGGAGCTGTTTTTT.

In its sample, this clone was seen once. The V gene is TRBV28, the J gene TRBJ1-6; a possible D gene is TRBD1 (5 bases). Germline V gives CDR1 MDHEN, CDR2 SYDVKM. CDR3 length equals 18 residues. V lost 6 bases and J lost 7, with 25 bases in between. Here the CDR3 reads CASSPPFDSSPSNSPLHF. DNA of the CDR3: TGTGCCAGCAGCCCGCCCTTTGACAGTTCGCCTTCAAATTCACCCCTCCACTTT.

V gene TRBV6-6 combines with J gene TRBJ2-1; 9 nucleotides match TRBD1. Trimming removed 7 bases from V and 8 bases from J; junction bases left unmatched: 6. Germline CDR1 MNHNY, CDR2 SVGAGI (reference sequence). This CDR3 spans 13 amino acids. CDR3 loop: CASIGQGFYEQFF. The CDR3 DNA reads TGTGCCAGCATCGGACAGGGGTTTTATGAGCAGTTCTTC.

In its sample, this clone was seen a few times. In DNA, the CDR3 is TGTGCCAGCAGCCAACTACTAGCGGGAGAGGGTGAGCAGTTCTTC. This encodes CASSQLLAGEGEQFF. The V call is TRBV4-2, the J call TRBJ2-1; 11 bases are shared with TRBD2. J gave up 9 bases and V 2 bases, and 6 bases lay outside the gene matches. Looked up from germline, CDR1 is LGHNA and CDR2 is YNFKEQ. There are 15 residues in the CDR3.

This sequence joins TRBV4-1 and TRBJ2-5, with 8 bases lining up with TRBD1. CDR1 and CDR2 (germline): MGHRA, YSYEKL. V dropped 3 bases and J dropped 0; count of bases not matched to a gene: 3. The CDR3 totals 15 residues. The CDR3 protein is CASSHADRDQETQYF. The CDR3 region has the DNA TGCGCCAGCAGCCATGCGGACAGGGACCAAGAGACCCAGTACTTC.

A single count supports this clone. The V and J genes are TRBV5-1 and TRBJ2-1; D remains unclear. CDR3 length: 13 amino acids. Trimming cost V 6 bases and J 4 bases, with 11 bases left between them. Per germline, CDR1 SGHRS and CDR2 YFSETQ. CDR3 bases: TGCGCCAGCATCGGACGTACTTACAATGAGCAGTTCTTC. Translated: CASIGRTYNEQFF.

V gene TRBV19 combines with J gene TRBJ2-4, with a tentative D call TRBD1 (6 bases). Germline V gene sequence: CDR1 LNHDA, CDR2 SQIVND (reference sequence). Trimming removed 5 bases at V and 0 bases at J, with 14 bases between. CDR3 size: 16 residues. The CDR3 DNA sequence: TGTGCCAGTAGTCCCCCAGGGGCTCTAGCCAAAAACATTCAGTACTTC. Residues: CASSPPGALAKNIQYF.

This sequence joins TRBV21-1 and TRBJ2-2; TRBD2, as called in the table, went unchecked against the DNA. TRBV21-1 is a listed pseudogene. The length of the CDR3 is 18 residues. This CDR3 reads CASSKGLAEGANTGELFF. CDR3 in DNA: TGTGCCAGCAGCAAAGGACTAGCGGAGGGAGCCAACACCGGGGAGCTGTTTTTT.

This clone was picked up one time. The J gene is TRBJ1-2, the V gene TRBV6-6, with D possibly matching TRBD1 (5 bases). Trimming took off 3 bases at V and 6 bases at J, with 17 bases between the two ends. The CDR3 consists of 15 residues. Germline assignment: CDR1 MNHNY and CDR2 SVGAGI (reference sequence). The CDR3 loop reads CASSYYPGPPNGYTF. The CDR3 bases are TGTGCCAGCAGTTATTACCCGGGACCCCCTAATGGCTACACCTTC.

The chain is built from TRBV4-2 and TRBJ2-7, with no clear D. The germline V and J ends were trimmed by 1 base and 1 base, with 14 bases remaining between them. CDR3 length equals 16 residues. CDR1 is LGHNA, CDR2 YNFKEQ, per germline. The DNA for the CDR3 is TGTGCCAGCAGCCAAGGATCGGCGGCCCGTTCCTACGAGCAGTACTTC. Amino acids: CASSQGSAARSYEQYF.

The chain employs TRBV5-4 and TRBJ1-1, with TRBD1 matching 7 bases. The germline CDR1 and CDR2 sequences are SGHNT and YYREEE (reference sequence). Losses at the gene ends were 4 bases for V and 2 bases for J; bases not matched to a gene: 2. There are 13 residues in the CDR3. The CDR3 is CASSQGGNTEAFF. The CDR3 DNA sequence: TGTGCCAGCAGCCAAGGGGGCAACACTGAAGCTTTCTTT.

This chain links TRBV11-2 with TRBJ2-7; D not certain. The CDR3 length is 15 residues. The V gene's germline CDR1 is SGHAT and CDR2 FQNNGV. V was cut by 1 base and J by 1 base, with 11 bases left in between. This chain's CDR3 is CASSLAPGGSYEQYF. In DNA form, the CDR3 reads TGTGCCAGCAGCTTAGCCCCTGGTGGATCCTACGAGCAGTACTTC.

This clone was detected a few times. This sequence joins TRBV29-1 and TRBJ1-1; D not resolved. This CDR3 comprises 11 residues. Germline V gives CDR1 SQVTM, CDR2 ANQGSEA. V was trimmed by 6 bases and J by 3 bases, leaving 8 bases between them. This chain's CDR3 is CSVEFHTEAFF. The CDR3 DNA is TGCAGCGTGGAGTTTCACACTGAAGCTTTCTTT.

J is TRBJ2-1 and V is TRBV5-4; D is uncertain. Germline CDR1 is SGHNT and CDR2 is YYREEE (reference sequence). The CDR3 has 13 amino acids. V dropped 3 bases and J dropped 5 bases, with 9 bases sitting between them. The CDR3 DNA reads TGTGCCAGCAGCTACCATTTTAACAATGAGCAGTTCTTC. Its protein product is CASSYHFNNEQFF.

The rearrangement links TRBV11-1 to TRBJ2-7, with TRBD2 identical over 11 bases. V lost 5 bases to trimming and J lost 1 base; unmatched junction nucleotides: 4. CDR1 SGHAT and CDR2 FQDESV come from the germline V gene (reference sequence). The length of the CDR3 is 15 residues. DNA for the CDR3: TGTGCCAGCAGCCTTGGACTAGCGGGTTCCTACGAGCAGTACTTC. The encoded protein is CASSLGLAGSYEQYF.

The chain employs TRBV15 and TRBJ1-1; D gene ambiguous. The germline V and J ends were trimmed by 1 base and 0 bases, with 9 bases remaining between them. Per germline, CDR1 LNHNV and CDR2 YYDKDF (reference sequence). The CDR3 runs to 15 residues. This CDR3 reads CATSRGDTMNTEAFF. In nucleotides, the CDR3 is TGTGCCACCAGCAGAGGCGACACTATGAACACTGAAGCTTTCTTT.

J is TRBJ2-1 and V is TRBV7-2; possible D gene TRBD1, 7 bases. Germline CDR1 and CDR2: SGHTA and FQGNSA. The V gene lost 5 bases and the J gene lost 8 bases, with 22 bases spanning the gap. The CDR3 has 16 amino acids. CDR3 in amino acids: CASSPGVRGWIDEQFF. DNA for the CDR3: TGTGCCAGCAGCCCGGGGGTCAGGGGGTGGATCGATGAGCAGTTCTTC.

The chain uses TRBV7-3 and TRBJ2-2, with D hard to call. CDR1 is SGHTA and CDR2 is FQGTGA in the germline V gene. Trimming took 2 bases from V and 8 from J, leaving 6 bases between them. The CDR3 extends over 12 amino acids. This chain's CDR3 is CASSLDGGELFF. The CDR3 coding sequence is TGTGCCAGCAGCTTAGATGGGGGGGAGCTGTTTTTT.

The rearrangement uses TRBV2 and TRBJ1-5; D unresolved. Germline CDR1 SNHLY, CDR2 FYNNEI. The CDR3 extends over 13 amino acids. Trimming took 4 bases from V and 5 from J, leaving 9 bases between them. The CDR3 DNA reads as TGTGCCAGCAGTGTCGGCCTGGATCAGCCCCAGCATTTT. Translated: CASSVGLDQPQHF.

This clone has just a few counts. The V call is TRBV9, the J call TRBJ2-5; 12 positions agree with TRBD2. Looked up from germline, CDR1 is SGDLS and CDR2 is YYNGEE. The CDR3 has 14 amino acids. The V gene end was trimmed by 3 bases and the J gene end by 5 bases; junction bases not matched to a gene: 2. DNA of the CDR3: TGTGCCAGCAGCGGGACTAGCGGGATTGAGACCCAGTACTTC. Translating it yields CASSGTSGIETQYF. The whole variable domain, remainder taken from reference TRBV9 and TRBJ2-5, is DSGVTQTPKHLITATGQRVTLRCSPRSGDLSVYWYQQSLDQGLQFLIQYYNGEERAKGNILERFSAQQFPDLHSELNLSSLELGDSALYFCASSGTSGIETQYFGPGTRLLVL.

The gene calls are TRBV5-4 and TRBJ2-1; possibly TRBD2 for D (5 bases). The CDR3 is 12 residues long. Germline CDR1 is SGHNT and CDR2 is YYREEE (reference sequence). Trimming stripped 4 bases from V and 5 bases from J, with 7 bases between. The CDR3 reads CASSLRDNEQFF. CDR3 nucleotide sequence: TGTGCCAGCAGCCTGAGGGACAATGAGCAGTTCTTC.

Concerning this clone itself: A read error may account for a junction end that differs from germline. V usage is TRBV7-7 and J usage is TRBJ2-1, with TRBD2 matching over 7 bases. The CDR3 totals 16 residues. Germline loops: CDR1 SSHAT, CDR2 FNYEAQ (reference sequence). In DNA, the CDR3 is TGTGCTAGCAGCTTTGGTTCTAGCGGTTCCTACAATGAGCAGTTCTTC. Translated: CASSFGSSGSYNEQFF.